This passage covers 16 T cell receptor beta chains from one sample sequenced in a study of cytomegalovirus exposure and HLA in healthy donors. PCR amplification relied on 60 Vbeta primers (plus 13 Jbeta primers). Using immunoSEQ multiplex PCR, the repertoire was profiled, and TCRdb retains in-frame clones only, with some absent. Of 130,000 to 150,000 clones in the sample, roughly three quarters were seen once. Sequencing input: PBMCs. Source of these receptors: a man aged 18 to 30 in good health and CMV-seronegative.

The chain joins TRBV10-1 to TRBJ2-2; perhaps TRBD2 as D (6 bases). This CDR3 is 15 amino acids long. Between the trimmed V and J ends, which lost 2 bases and 3 bases, there was a span of 10 bases. The germline V gene encodes CDR1 WNHNN and CDR2 SYGVQD (reference sequence). The CDR3 region is CASSEGRFHTGELFF. CDR3 DNA sequence: TGCGCCAGCAGTGAGGGGAGGTTCCACACCGGGGAGCTGTTTTTT.

The V gene is TRBV6-1, the J gene TRBJ1-1, with 9 bases that match TRBD1. CDR1 and CDR2 from the germline V gene are MNHNS and SASEGT. Trimming cost V 4 bases and J 5 bases; bases outside gene matches: 8. The CDR3 sequence is 15 residues long. This CDR3 is CASSGPQGASTEAFF. CDR3 coding DNA: TGTGCCAGCAGTGGTCCACAGGGGGCATCGACTGAAGCTTTCTTT.

The gene calls are TRBV10-3 and TRBJ1-1; 10 positions agree with TRBD1. Trimming at V came to 4 bases and at J to 0 bases, leaving 2 bases not matched to a gene. This CDR3 contains 15 residues. Germline V CDR1 and CDR2: ENHRY, SYGVKD. CDR3 nucleotides: TGTGCCATCAGTGTGACAGGGGGCCTGAACACTGAAGCTTTCTTT. Amino acids: CAISVTGGLNTEAFF.

The chain has TRBV9 and TRBJ2-7; 7 bases match TRBD1. The germline V gene encodes CDR1 SGDLS and CDR2 YYNGEE. The trim removed 2 bases at V and 8 bases at J, leaving 7 bases unmatched. The CDR3 has 13 residues. As DNA, the CDR3 is TGTGCCAGCAGCGTGAACAGGGGACCAAAGCAGTACTTC. It translates to CASSVNRGPKQYF.

The chain uses TRBV19 and TRBJ1-4, with 8 bases that match TRBD1. CDR3 length: 14 residues. The germline gives CDR1 LNHDA, CDR2 SQIVND (reference sequence). J lost 4 bases, V lost 4 bases, and 2 bases had no gene match. The CDR3 region is CASSTDRGNEKLFF. CDR3 DNA: TGTGCCAGTAGTACTGACAGGGGTAATGAAAAACTGTTTTTT. Using reference TRBV19 and TRBJ1-4 for the parts outside the CDR3, the full variable domain is DGGITQSPKYLFRKEGQNVTLSCEQNLNHDAMYWYRQDPGQGLRLIYYSQIVNDFQKGDIAEGYSVSREKKESFPLTVTSAQKNPTAFYLCASSTDRGNEKLFFGSGTQLSVL.

The CDR3 DNA reads as TGCGCCAGCAGCCAAGATCCAGGGTATGGCTACACCTTC. It yields the protein CASSQDPGYGYTF. The rearrangement uses TRBV4-1 and TRBJ1-2, with D perhaps matching TRBD1 (5 bases). Germline V gene sequence: CDR1 MGHRA, CDR2 YSYEKL. The CDR3 is 13 amino acids. Between the trimmed V and J ends, which lost 0 bases and 5 bases, there was a span of 7 bases.

The chain uses TRBV11-2 and TRBJ1-1; perhaps TRBD1 as D (6 bases). This CDR3 spans 14 amino acids. Per germline, CDR1 SGHAT and CDR2 FQNNGV. V shed 2 bases and J shed 4 bases, with 11 bases lying between them. The CDR3 reads CASSLNGGATEAFF. The CDR3 coding sequence is TGTGCCAGCAGCTTAAACGGGGGGGCCACTGAAGCTTTCTTT.

This chain links TRBV5-1 with TRBJ1-3, with 9 bases lining up with TRBD1. The ends lost 1 base at V and 2 bases at J; junction bases unmatched: 4. Germline CDR1 and CDR2: SGHRS and YFSETQ. The CDR3 is 16 amino acids. The CDR3 bases are TGCGCCAGCAGCTTGACAGGGGGCTCGGCTGGAAACACCATATATTTT. Translating gives CASSLTGGSAGNTIYF. The full variable domain, its missing parts supplied by reference TRBV5-1 and TRBJ1-3, is KAGVTQTPRYLIKTRGQQVTLSCSPISGHRSVSWYQQTPGQGLQFLFEYFSETQRNKGNFPGRFSGRQFSNSRSEMNVSTLELGDSALYLCASSLTGGSAGNTIYFGEGSWLTVV.

The chain has TRBV6-6 and TRBJ2-5; TRBD1 aligns across 9 bases. The junction had 7 bases not matched to a gene; V was cut back by 7 bases and J by 4 bases. The CDR3 contains 14 residues. The germline V gene has CDR1 MNHNY and CDR2 SVGAGI (reference sequence). The DNA of the CDR3 is TGTGCCAGCAAACGAGGGACAGGGAGAGAGACCCAGTACTTC. Amino acid sequence: CASKRGTGRETQYF.

There are a few counts of this clone. In DNA form, the CDR3 reads TGTGCCAGCAGTGACACAAATGAGCAGTTCTTC. This sequence encodes CASSDTNEQFF. The V gene is TRBV6-1, the J gene TRBJ2-1; D not certain. Per the germline V gene, CDR1 is MNHNS and CDR2 is SASEGT. V lost 3 bases to trimming and J lost 7 bases, with 4 bases between them. This CDR3 spans 11 amino acids.

The chain uses TRBV4-2 and TRBJ2-2; 7 bases align to TRBD2. Germline V gives CDR1 LGHNA, CDR2 YNFKEQ. V was clipped by 0 bases and J by 7 bases; unmatched bases: 5. The CDR3 is made up of 15 amino acids. CDR3 region: CASSQERGWVGELFF. CDR3 nucleotides: TGTGCCAGCAGCCAAGAGCGGGGGTGGGTCGGGGAGCTGTTTTTT.

The chain uses TRBV19 and TRBJ2-5, with 10 bases matching TRBD2. The germline gives CDR1 LNHDA, CDR2 SQIVND (reference sequence). With 6 bases clipped from V and 4 bases from J, the junction kept 2 bases outside the gene matches. CDR3 length equals 13 residues. CDR3 region: CASRLAGGETQYF. The CDR3 DNA sequence: TGTGCCAGTAGATTAGCGGGAGGAGAGACCCAGTACTTC.

The CDR3 DNA reads as TGTGCCAGCAGTTTACAGGGTCGAGTCTACGAGCAGTACTTC. It yields the protein CASSLQGRVYEQYF. V usage is TRBV27 and J usage is TRBJ2-7; TRBD1 might be the D (5 bases). The germline CDR1 and CDR2 sequences are MNHEY and SMNVEV (reference sequence). The CDR3 contains 14 residues. The V and J ends lost 2 bases and 3 bases respectively, with 11 bases between them.

The table lists this clone with a few counts. The rearrangement links TRBV4-1 to TRBJ1-4; D perhaps matches TRBD1 (6 bases). V lost 5 bases and J 2 bases, leaving 12 bases between the germline ends. This CDR3 spans 15 amino acids. CDR1 is MGHRA and CDR2 is YSYEKL in the germline V gene. The CDR3 DNA sequence: TGCGCCAGCAGCTACAGGGCTGCGACTAATGAAAAACTGTTTTTT. It is translated as CASSYRAATNEKLFF.

CDR3 loop: CASSSGQNGNTIYF. For the CDR3, the DNA is TGTGCCAGCAGTTCGGGACAGAATGGAAACACCATATATTTT. The chain uses TRBV27 and TRBJ1-3; TRBD1 aligns across 7 bases. This CDR3 spans 14 amino acids. CDR1 and CDR2 from the germline V gene are MNHEY and SMNVEV (reference sequence). The V and J ends lost 4 bases and 3 bases, in that order; junction bases with no gene match: 3.

V gene TRBV7-5 combines with J gene TRBJ2-7; the DNA was not compared with TRBD2, the D call given in the table. TRBV7-5 is a recognized pseudogene. The CDR3 runs to 18 residues. The CDR3 sequence is CARSLWDGLAKGAYEQYF. As DNA, the CDR3 is TGTGCCAGAAGCTTATGGGATGGACTAGCAAAGGGGGCGTACGAGCAGTACTTC.